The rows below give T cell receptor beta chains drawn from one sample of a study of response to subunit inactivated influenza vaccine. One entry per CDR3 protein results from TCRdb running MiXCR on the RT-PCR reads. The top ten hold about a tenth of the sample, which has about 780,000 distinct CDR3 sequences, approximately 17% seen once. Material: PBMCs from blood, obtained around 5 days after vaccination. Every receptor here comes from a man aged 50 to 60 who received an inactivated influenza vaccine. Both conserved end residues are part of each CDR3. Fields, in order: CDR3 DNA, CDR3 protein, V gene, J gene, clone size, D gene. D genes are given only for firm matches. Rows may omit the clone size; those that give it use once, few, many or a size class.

DNA: TGCAGTGCTAGAGTTAAAGGCCTAGCCCTCTACAATGAGCAGTTCTTC
CDR3: CSARVKGLALYNEQFF
V: TRBV20-1
J: TRBJ2-1
size: -
D: -

DNA: TGTGCCAGCAGTGACAGCGGGGGGGAAGAGACCCAGTACTTC
CDR3: CASSDSGGEETQYF
V: TRBV2
J: TRBJ2-5
size: -
D: TRBD2

DNA: TGCGCCAGCAGCTTAGGTCAGTGGGCTAGCGGGGCCCAAGAGACCCAGTACTTC
CDR3: CASSLGQWASGAQETQYF
V: TRBV5-1
J: TRBJ2-5
size: few
D: TRBD2

DNA: TGTGCCACCGGACAGGGCAGTGACACTGAAGCTTTCTTT
CDR3: CATGQGSDTEAFF
V: TRBV10-3
J: TRBJ1-1
size: -
D: TRBD1

DNA: TGCGCCAGCAGGTTACAGGGGGAAGGTGAGCAGTACTTC
CDR3: CASRLQGEGEQYF
V: TRBV5-1
J: TRBJ2-7
size: many
D: TRBD1

DNA: TGTGCCACCAGTGATTCCTCGGCAAATCCAGATACGCAGTATTTT
CDR3: CATSDSSANPDTQYF
V: TRBV24-1
J: TRBJ2-3
size: -
D: -

DNA: TGTGCCAGCAGCTATGGAGGGGGACAGGGGAGGACCGGGGAGCTGTTTTTT
CDR3: CASSYGGGQGRTGELFF
V: TRBV6-5
J: TRBJ2-2
size: -
D: TRBD1

DNA: TGTGCCAGCAGCTTAAAGGAGATCCCAGAGACCCAGTACTTC
CDR3: CASSLKEIPETQYF
V: TRBV11-2
J: TRBJ2-5
size: -
D: -

DNA: TGTGCCAGCAGCTTATCGACAGGGAACCCCGAGCAGTACTTC
CDR3: CASSLSTGNPEQYF
V: TRBV7-2
J: TRBJ2-7
size: -
D: TRBD1

DNA: TGTGCCAGCAGTTACTCCATAGGAACAGATACGCAGTATTTT
CDR3: CASSYSIGTDTQYF
V: TRBV6-5
J: TRBJ2-3
size: few
D: -

DNA: TGTGCCAGCAGACCGACGGGGCCGGGGGAGTACTTC
CDR3: CASRPTGPGEYF
V: TRBV6-5
J: TRBJ2-7
size: few
D: -

DNA: TGTGCCAGCAGCTTTCTTGGGCAAGGCAGTGGCTACACCTTC
CDR3: CASSFLGQGSGYTF
V: TRBV7-2
J: TRBJ1-2
size: few
D: -

DNA: TGCGCCAGCAGCCTTCAGCCGGGACCGGGTGTCCCCTACGAGCAGTACTTC
CDR3: CASSLQPGPGVPYEQYF
V: TRBV4-3
J: TRBJ2-7
size: -
D: -

DNA: TGTGCCAGCAGTTACGTTGGGACAGGATTATATGGCTACACCTTC
CDR3: CASSYVGTGLYGYTF
V: TRBV6-5
J: TRBJ1-2
size: -
D: TRBD1

DNA: TGTGCCAGCAGCCCCGGGACCCGAGCTGAAGCTTTCTTT
CDR3: CASSPGTRAEAFF
V: TRBV7-9
J: TRBJ1-1
size: -
D: -

DNA: TGTGCCAGCAGCCCCATAGGACTAGCGGGAGGCGAGCAGTACTTC
CDR3: CASSPIGLAGGEQYF
V: TRBV3-1
J: TRBJ2-7
size: -
D: TRBD2

DNA: TGTGCCAGCGGAGACAGCTATAATTCACCCCTCCACTTT
CDR3: CASGDSYNSPLHF
V: TRBV3-1
J: TRBJ1-6
size: -
D: -

DNA: TGCGCCAGCAGCCAAGAGGGATCGGGACAGGGTTTCTATGGCTACACCTTC
CDR3: CASSQEGSGQGFYGYTF
V: TRBV4-3
J: TRBJ1-2
size: -
D: TRBD1

DNA: TGTGCCAGCAGCGTAGATACTAGCGGATCCTACGAGCAGTACTTC
CDR3: CASSVDTSGSYEQYF
V: TRBV9
J: TRBJ2-7
size: -
D: TRBD2

DNA: TGTGCCAGCAGCCCGCGGGACGGGACCGGGGAGCTGTTTTTT
CDR3: CASSPRDGTGELFF
V: TRBV25-1
J: TRBJ2-2
size: few
D: -

DNA: TGTGCCAGCAGCTTAGTTTCAGCCAGCGATCAGCCCCAGCATTTT
CDR3: CASSLVSASDQPQHF
V: TRBV7-2
J: TRBJ1-5
size: few
D: -

DNA: TGTGCCATCAGTGCTGGGGCAAACATTCAGTACTTC
CDR3: CAISAGANIQYF
V: TRBV10-3
J: TRBJ2-4
size: -
D: -

DNA: TGTGCCAGCAGCTTAGGGTTCCTCGACTATGGCTACACCTTC
CDR3: CASSLGFLDYGYTF
V: TRBV7-2
J: TRBJ1-2
size: -
D: -

DNA: TGCGCCAGCAGCCAAGTCTTCAATCAGCCCCAGCATTTT
CDR3: CASSQVFNQPQHF
V: TRBV4-1
J: TRBJ1-5
size: many
D: -

DNA: TGTGCCAGCAGACCTCTGACGAGAGGAGGATGGGGCAATGAGCAGTTCTTC
CDR3: CASRPLTRGGWGNEQFF
V: TRBV6-2/TRBV6-3
J: TRBJ2-1
size: -
D: -

DNA: TGTGCCAGCAGCTCCAGGGGGCAGGACACCGGGGAGCTGTTTTTT
CDR3: CASSSRGQDTGELFF
V: TRBV2
J: TRBJ2-2
size: -
D: TRBD1

DNA: TGCGCCAGCAGCCAAGATTCGCTTTCCCACAATGAGCAGTTCTTC
CDR3: CASSQDSLSHNEQFF
V: TRBV4-3
J: TRBJ2-1
size: many
D: -

DNA: TGTGCCAGCAGTTTAGTCGCTAGCGGGAGGTATAATGAGCAGTTCTTC
CDR3: CASSLVASGRYNEQFF
V: TRBV12-3/TRBV12-4
J: TRBJ2-1
size: -
D: TRBD2

DNA: TGCAGTGCTAGAGTTCGGACAGGGGGTCTTCCCGGGGAGCTGTTTTTT
CDR3: CSARVRTGGLPGELFF
V: TRBV20-1
J: TRBJ2-2
size: few
D: TRBD1